These 22 T cell receptor beta chains share one sample of origin, sequenced in a study of cytomegalovirus exposure and HLA in healthy donors. With 60 Vbeta and 13 Jbeta primers, the PCR was carried out. The repertoire was sequenced with immunoSEQ multiplex PCR; TCRdb's copy has only in-frame clones and lacks some. The sample has 85,000 to 130,000 clones, about 81% seen once. The material sequenced was PBMCs. These TCRs come from a male donor in good health and CMV-seropositive.

For the CDR3, the DNA is TGTGCCAGCAGTCTAAAGACAGACCTTAATGAAAAACTGTTTTTT. This translates into CASSLKTDLNEKLFF. The chain links TRBV13 to TRBJ1-4; tentatively, D is TRBD1 (5 bases). Germline CDR1 and CDR2: PRHDT and FYEKMQ (reference sequence). Trimming pared 6 bases from V and 4 bases from J, leaving 15 bases between. The CDR3 loop spans 15 amino acids.

Comment on this clone: At one end, the junction sequence differs from germline, possibly due to a read error. The J gene is TRBJ1-5, the V gene TRBV6-1; D not resolved. The CDR3 loop spans 12 amino acids. Germline CDR1 MNHNS, CDR2 SASEGT. CDR3: CASSPPAESQHF. CDR3 bases: TGTGCCAGCAGTCCCCCGGCGGAGTCCCAGCACTTT.

The chain couples TRBV30 to TRBJ1-5; possible D gene TRBD1, 5 bases. The germline gives CDR1 GTSNPN, CDR2 SVGIG (reference sequence). CDR3 size: 13 residues. V was clipped by 4 bases and J by 3 bases, with 10 bases between them. CDR3 in amino acids: CAWTQGPNQPQHF. The CDR3 DNA reads as TGTGCCTGGACCCAGGGTCCCAATCAGCCCCAGCATTTT.

This clone appeared once. The V call is TRBV2, the J call TRBJ2-5; D remains unclear. The CDR3 runs 12 residues. Germline loops: CDR1 SNHLY, CDR2 FYNNEI. V was shortened by 1 base and J by 4 bases, with 4 bases between the two germline ends. CDR3 bases: TGTGCCAGCAGTGAAGGTCGAGAGACCCAGTACTTC. This codes for CASSEGRETQYF.

CDR3 in DNA: TGTGCCAGTAGTATCGACAGGGTCGGGGCCAACGTCCTGACTTTC. This translates into CASSIDRVGANVLTF. This chain links TRBV19 with TRBJ2-6, with 7 nucleotides matching TRBD1. The CDR3 has 15 amino acids. V dropped 3 bases and J dropped 4; count of bases not matched to a gene: 3. The germline gives CDR1 LNHDA, CDR2 SQIVND (reference sequence).

V and J are TRBV4-2 and TRBJ2-3; 7 bases are a match to TRBD1. After removal of 4 bases from V and 4 bases from J, the junction contained 11 bases not matched to a gene. This CDR3 is 16 amino acids long. Germline assignment: CDR1 LGHNA and CDR2 YNFKEQ. The CDR3 region is CASSLTGKITSDTQYF. CDR3 coding DNA: TGTGCCAGCAGCCTGACAGGGAAGATCACGTCAGATACGCAGTATTTT.

In this sample, this clone turned up a few times. V gene TRBV5-1 combines with J gene TRBJ2-7; TRBD1 agrees at 9 bases. This CDR3 comprises 14 residues. The germline CDR1 and CDR2 sequences are SGHRS and YFSETQ. Trimming took 4 bases from V and 5 from J; bases not matched to a gene: 7. This CDR3 reads CASSKTGTGNEQYF. CDR3 nucleotide sequence: TGCGCCAGCAGCAAGACCGGGACAGGGAACGAGCAGTACTTC.

V and J are TRBV4-2 and TRBJ2-7, with 12 nucleotides matching TRBD2. Trimming at V came to 6 bases and at J to 6 bases, leaving 9 bases not matched to a gene. Germline CDR1 and CDR2: LGHNA and YNFKEQ. This CDR3 contains 15 residues. CDR3 bases: TGTGCCAGCAGTCACCTAGCGGGAGGGCCCGGCGAGCAGTACTTC. Protein: CASSHLAGGPGEQYF.

This chain connects TRBV11-2 to TRBJ2-7; 9 positions agree with TRBD1. V was pared by 4 bases and J by 3 bases, with 4 bases of the junction left unmatched. The germline gives CDR1 SGHAT, CDR2 FQNNGV. There are 14 residues in the CDR3. The DNA for the CDR3 is TGTGCCAGCAGCTGGGGACAGGGAGACTACGAGCAGTACTTC. It codes for CASSWGQGDYEQYF.

Notes on this clone: The germline gene is not matched at one end of the junction; a read error may be the cause. The chain links TRBV20-1 to TRBJ1-2; no clear D. There are 10 residues in the CDR3. The V gene's germline CDR1 is DFQATT and CDR2 SNEGSKA (reference sequence). CDR3 amino acids: CSAQHEGYPF. The CDR3 DNA reads as TGCAGTGCTCAACATGAGGGCTACCCCTTC.

The CDR3, as DNA: TGTGCCAGCAGCTTAGGCCCAGGGCAAAGTAATGAAAAACTGTTTTTT. Amino acids: CASSLGPGQSNEKLFF. V is TRBV7-2 and J is TRBJ1-4; tentative D call: TRBD1 (5 bases). CDR1 and CDR2 from the germline V gene are SGHTA and FQGNSA. Trimming took 1 base from V and 4 from J, leaving 13 bases between them. The CDR3 consists of 16 residues. The complete variable domain, with remaining parts taken from reference TRBV7-2 and TRBJ1-4, reads GAGVSQSPSNKVTEKGKDVELRCDPISGHTALYWYRQSLGQGLEFLIYFQGNSAPDKSGLPSDRFSAERTGGSVSTLTIQRTQQEDSAVYLCASSLGPGQSNEKLFFGSGTQLSVL.

This chain uses TRBV28 with TRBJ1-2, with no clear D. V was pared by 6 bases and J by 5 bases, with 16 bases between. Germline CDR1 MDHEN, CDR2 SYDVKM. The CDR3 has 14 residues. The CDR3 DNA is TGTGCCAGCAGATATTCAGGAGGCCGGTATGGCTACACCTTC. Its protein is CASRYSGGRYGYTF.

The chain carries TRBV29-1 and TRBJ2-5; TRBD2 matches 10 bases. This CDR3 has 16 amino acids. Germline assignment: CDR1 SQVTM and CDR2 ANQGSEA. V lost 4 bases to trimming and J lost 0 bases; unmatched junction nucleotides: 8. CDR3 nucleotide sequence: TGCAGCGTTGGTTCTTGGACTAGCGGCTACCAAGAGACCCAGTACTTC. Its protein is CSVGSWTSGYQETQYF.

The chain combines TRBV19 with TRBJ2-3; 15 nucleotides align to TRBD2. The length of the CDR3 is 14 residues. The V gene's germline CDR1 is LNHDA and CDR2 SQIVND (reference sequence). V lost 7 bases and J lost 5; bases outside the gene matches: 1. CDR3 sequence reads: CASMGLAGGDTQYF. Here the CDR3 DNA reads TGTGCCAGTATGGGACTAGCGGGGGGAGATACGCAGTATTTT.

The rearrangement uses TRBV29-1 and TRBJ2-3; TRBD2 matches at 7 bases. Looked up from germline, CDR1 is SQVTM and CDR2 is ANQGSEA. The CDR3 runs to 15 residues. V was pared by 7 bases and J by 1 base, with 11 bases of the junction left unmatched. In DNA form, the CDR3 reads TGCAGCGCCCGAGGGAGGGGTGGTGGCACAGATACGCAGTATTTT. Amino acid sequence: CSARGRGGGTDTQYF.

The chain couples TRBV27 to TRBJ1-2, with D uncertain. The CDR3 is 13 amino acids. Trimming removed 8 bases from V and 2 bases from J, with 12 bases in between. Per the germline V gene, CDR1 is MNHEY and CDR2 is SMNVEV (reference sequence). CDR3 DNA: TGTGCCAGCGCCCCTGGGAGCAACTATGGCTACACCTTC. Amino acids: CASAPGSNYGYTF.

A word on this clone: One end of the junction varies from germline; a read error may be responsible. The chain recombines TRBV30 with TRBJ1-5, with a possible D match to TRBD1 (6 bases). The CDR3 is made up of 15 amino acids. From germline, CDR1 is GTSNPN and CDR2 SVGIG (reference sequence). The CDR3 here is CAWSVPGRGGQPQNF. CDR3 coding DNA: TGTGCCTGGAGTGTACCGGGCAGGGGTGGTCAGCCCCAGAATTTT.

CDR3 nucleotides: TGTGCCAGCAGCTCTTTAGCGGCGAATTACAATGAGCAGTTCTTC. This encodes CASSSLAANYNEQFF. The chain carries TRBV7-2 and TRBJ2-1, with D possibly being TRBD2 (6 bases). V was pared by 4 bases and J by 4 bases, with 14 bases between. CDR3 length: 15 residues. In germline, CDR1 is SGHTA, CDR2 FQGNSA.

Only a few counts were recorded for this clone. The chain combines TRBV7-8 with TRBJ1-3; TRBD1 might be the D (6 bases). The V and J ends lost 3 bases and 6 bases respectively, with 15 bases between them. Germline CDR1 SGHVS, CDR2 FQNEAQ. The CDR3 has 15 residues. CDR3 amino acids: CASSFHDRLQNTIYF. CDR3 coding DNA: TGTGCCAGCAGCTTTCACGACAGGTTGCAAAACACCATATATTTT.

V and J are TRBV2 and TRBJ2-3; tentatively, D is TRBD1 (5 bases). Germline loops: CDR1 SNHLY, CDR2 FYNNEI. This CDR3 is 14 amino acids long. The V and J ends lost 5 bases and 6 bases respectively, with 15 bases between them. CDR3 sequence: CASSPWIGADTQYF. CDR3 nucleotides: TGTGCCAGCAGTCCATGGATTGGGGCCGATACGCAGTATTTT. Using reference TRBV2 and TRBJ2-3 for the parts outside the CDR3, the full variable domain is EPEVTQTPSHQVTQMGQEVILRCVPISNHLYFYWYRQILGQKVEFLVSFYNNEISEKSEIFDDQFSVERPDGSNFTLKIRSTKLEDSAMYFCASSPWIGADTQYFGPGTRLTVL.

The chain recombines TRBV30 with TRBJ2-4; TRBD1 matches 8 bases. Germline-derived CDR1 and CDR2 are GTSNPN and SVGIG (reference sequence). The CDR3 length is 15 residues. Trimming took 4 bases from V and 4 from J; bases not matched to a gene: 9. The CDR3 sequence is CAWTTDRGAKNIQYF. The CDR3 DNA reads TGTGCCTGGACAACCGACAGGGGTGCAAAAAACATTCAGTACTTC.

This clone was seen a few times. The V gene is TRBV6-6, the J gene TRBJ2-7; tentative D call: TRBD2 (5 bases). The germline gives CDR1 MNHNY, CDR2 SVGAGI (reference sequence). This CDR3 comprises 15 residues. V was pared by 2 bases and J by 0 bases, with 11 bases between. Here the CDR3 reads CASSYNSGNSYEQYF. The CDR3 nucleotides read TGTGCCAGCAGTTACAACTCGGGGAACTCCTACGAGCAGTACTTC.